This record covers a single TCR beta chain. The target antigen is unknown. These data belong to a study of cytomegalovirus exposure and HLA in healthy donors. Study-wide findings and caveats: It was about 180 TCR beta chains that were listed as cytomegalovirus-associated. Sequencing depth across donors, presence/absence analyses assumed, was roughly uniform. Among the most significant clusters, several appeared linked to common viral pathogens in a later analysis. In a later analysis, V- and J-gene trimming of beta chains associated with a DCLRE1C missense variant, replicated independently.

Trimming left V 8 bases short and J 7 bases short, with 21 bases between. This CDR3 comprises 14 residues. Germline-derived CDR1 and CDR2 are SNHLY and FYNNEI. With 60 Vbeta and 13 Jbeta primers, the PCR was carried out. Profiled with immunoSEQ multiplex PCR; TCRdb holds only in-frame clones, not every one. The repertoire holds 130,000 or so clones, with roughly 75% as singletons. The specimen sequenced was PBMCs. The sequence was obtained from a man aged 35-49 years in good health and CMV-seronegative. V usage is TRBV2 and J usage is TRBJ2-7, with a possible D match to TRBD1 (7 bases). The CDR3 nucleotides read TGTGCCAGCTGGGCTTCGGGGGCGACAGGGGAGCAGTACTTC. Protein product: CASWASGATGEQYF. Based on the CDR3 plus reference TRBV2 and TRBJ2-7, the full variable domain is EPEVTQTPSHQVTQMGQEVILRCVPISNHLYFYWYRQILGQKVEFLVSFYNNEISEKSEIFDDQFSVERPDGSNFTLKIRSTKLEDSAMYFCASWASGATGEQYFGPGTRLTVT.